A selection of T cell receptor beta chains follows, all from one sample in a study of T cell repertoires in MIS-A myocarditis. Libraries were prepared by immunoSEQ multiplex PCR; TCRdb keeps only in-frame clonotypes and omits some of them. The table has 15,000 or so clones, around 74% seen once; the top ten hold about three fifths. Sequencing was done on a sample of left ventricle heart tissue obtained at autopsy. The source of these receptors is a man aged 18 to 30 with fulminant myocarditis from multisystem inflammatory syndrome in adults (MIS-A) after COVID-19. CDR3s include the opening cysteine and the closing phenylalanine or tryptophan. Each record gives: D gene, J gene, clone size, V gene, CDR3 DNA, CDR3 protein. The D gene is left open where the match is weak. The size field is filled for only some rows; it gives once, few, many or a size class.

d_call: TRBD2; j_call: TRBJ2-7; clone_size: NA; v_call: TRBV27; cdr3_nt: TGTGCCAGCAGTTTTTTAGCGGGAGCAAGCGAGCAGTACTTC; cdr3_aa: CASSFLAGASEQYF
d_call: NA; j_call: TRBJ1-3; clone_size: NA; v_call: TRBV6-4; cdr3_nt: TGTGCCAGCAGTGACTTTACCGGGATATCTAGAAACACCATATATTTT; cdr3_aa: CASSDFTGISRNTIYF
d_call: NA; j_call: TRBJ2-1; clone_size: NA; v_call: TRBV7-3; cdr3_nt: TGTGCCAGCAGCTTAAGCGGGAACAATGAGCAGTTCTTC; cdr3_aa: CASSLSGNNEQFF
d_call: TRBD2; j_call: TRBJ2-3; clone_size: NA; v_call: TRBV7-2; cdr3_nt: TGTGCCAGCAAGCGGGGCGGATCAGATACGCAGTATTTT; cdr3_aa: CASKRGGSDTQYF
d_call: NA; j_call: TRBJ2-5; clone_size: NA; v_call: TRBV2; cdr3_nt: TGTGCCAGCAGTGAAAGGCACCAAGAGACCCAGTACTTC; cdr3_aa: CASSERHQETQYF
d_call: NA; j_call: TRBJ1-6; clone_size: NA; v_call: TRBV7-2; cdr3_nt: TGTGCCAGCAGCGCCCCTCCGGGCAGGGAGGGTGGACCCCTCCACTTT; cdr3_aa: CASSAPPGREGGPLHF
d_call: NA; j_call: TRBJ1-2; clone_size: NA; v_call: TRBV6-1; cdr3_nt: TGTGCCAGCAGTGAATTCAGGACAGACGGCTACACCTTC; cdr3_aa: CASSEFRTDGYTF
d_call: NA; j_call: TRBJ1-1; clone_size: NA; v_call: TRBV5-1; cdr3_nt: TGCGCCAGCAGCCGAATCGTTGGAACTGAAGCTTTCTTT; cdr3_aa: CASSRIVGTEAFF
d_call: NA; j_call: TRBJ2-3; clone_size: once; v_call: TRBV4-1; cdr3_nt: TGCGCCAGCAGCCAAGAATTGACAGATACGCAGTATTTT; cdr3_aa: CASSQELTDTQYF
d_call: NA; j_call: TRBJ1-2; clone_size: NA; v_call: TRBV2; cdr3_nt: TGTGCCAGCAGTGAAGCGCCTGGGAACTATGGCTACACCTTC; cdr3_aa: CASSEAPGNYGYTF
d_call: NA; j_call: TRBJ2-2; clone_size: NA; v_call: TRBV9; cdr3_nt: TGTGCCAGCAGCGCCAAACACCTCACCGGGGAGCTGTTTTTT; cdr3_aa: CASSAKHLTGELFF
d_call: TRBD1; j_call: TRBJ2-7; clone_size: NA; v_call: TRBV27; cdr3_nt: TGTGCCAGCAGGGAGACAGGGAACCCCTACGAGCAGTACTTC; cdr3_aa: CASRETGNPYEQYF
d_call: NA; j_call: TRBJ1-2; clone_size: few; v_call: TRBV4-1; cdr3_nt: TGCGCCAGCAGCCAAGTAGGAGGGTCCCTGAAGGGCTACACCTTC; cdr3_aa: CASSQVGGSLKGYTF
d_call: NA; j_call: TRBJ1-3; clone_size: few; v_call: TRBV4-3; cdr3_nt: TGCGCCAGCAGCCTACGGGACGGTGGAAACACCATATATTTT; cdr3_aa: CASSLRDGGNTIYF
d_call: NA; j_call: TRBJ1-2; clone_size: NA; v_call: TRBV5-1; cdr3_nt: TGCGCCAGCAGCGTGGGAGTGTATGGCTACACCTTC; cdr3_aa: CASSVGVYGYTF
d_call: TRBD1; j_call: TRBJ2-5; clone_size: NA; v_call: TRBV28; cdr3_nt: TGTGCCAGCAGTCCAGGACAGGGGGGCCCCCAAGAGACCCAGTACTTC; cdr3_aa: CASSPGQGGPQETQYF
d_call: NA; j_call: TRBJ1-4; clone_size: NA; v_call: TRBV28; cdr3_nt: TGTGCCAGCAGGGTCGAAGAGGGAAAACTGTTTTTT; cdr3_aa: CASRVEEGKLFF
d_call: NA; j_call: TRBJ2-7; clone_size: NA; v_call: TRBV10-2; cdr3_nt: TGCGCCAGCAGTGAGAGATCTTCCTACGAGCAGTACTTC; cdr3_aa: CASSERSSYEQYF
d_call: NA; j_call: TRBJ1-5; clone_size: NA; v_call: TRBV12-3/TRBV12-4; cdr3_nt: TGTGCCAGCAGTATACAGGAGGATCAGCCCCAGCATTTT; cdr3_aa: CASSIQEDQPQHF
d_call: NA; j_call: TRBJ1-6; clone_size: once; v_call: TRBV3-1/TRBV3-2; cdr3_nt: TGTGCCAGCAGCCCTCAGGCCGATTCACCCCTCCACTTT; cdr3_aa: CASSPQADSPLHF